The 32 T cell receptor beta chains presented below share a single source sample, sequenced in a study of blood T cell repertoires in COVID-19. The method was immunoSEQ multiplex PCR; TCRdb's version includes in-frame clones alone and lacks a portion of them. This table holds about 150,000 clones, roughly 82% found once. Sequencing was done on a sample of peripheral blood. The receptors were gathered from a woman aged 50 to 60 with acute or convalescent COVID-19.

In DNA, the CDR3 is TGTGCCTGGAGTAGGGGCGGGAGCGAGCAGTACTTC. Translated, it gives CAWSRGGSEQYF. The chain couples TRBV30 to TRBJ2-7, with 7 positions matching TRBD2. Germline values: CDR1 GTSNPN, CDR2 SVGIG (reference sequence). There are 12 residues in the CDR3. After removal of 2 bases from V and 6 bases from J, the junction contained 4 bases not matched to a gene.

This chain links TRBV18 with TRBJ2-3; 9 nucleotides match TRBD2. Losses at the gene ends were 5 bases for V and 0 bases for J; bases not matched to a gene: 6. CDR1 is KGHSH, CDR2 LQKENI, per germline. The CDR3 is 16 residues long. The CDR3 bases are TGTGCCAGCTCAGCCTCTAGCGGGGTGAGCACAGATACGCAGTATTTT. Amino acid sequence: CASSASSGVSTDTQYF.

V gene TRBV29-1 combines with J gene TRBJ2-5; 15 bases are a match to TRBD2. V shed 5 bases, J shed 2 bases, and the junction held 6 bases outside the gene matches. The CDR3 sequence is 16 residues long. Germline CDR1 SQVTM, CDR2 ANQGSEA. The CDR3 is CSVPGLAGGRQETQYF. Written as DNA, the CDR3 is TGCAGCGTTCCAGGACTAGCGGGGGGGCGGCAAGAGACCCAGTACTTC.

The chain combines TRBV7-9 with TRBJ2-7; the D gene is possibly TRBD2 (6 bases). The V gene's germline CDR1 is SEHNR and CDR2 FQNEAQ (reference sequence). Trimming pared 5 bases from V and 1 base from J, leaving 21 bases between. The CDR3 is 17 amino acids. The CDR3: CASSPPAGQGNSYEQYF. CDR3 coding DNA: TGTGCCAGCAGCCCGCCAGCGGGCCAGGGCAATTCCTACGAGCAGTACTTC.

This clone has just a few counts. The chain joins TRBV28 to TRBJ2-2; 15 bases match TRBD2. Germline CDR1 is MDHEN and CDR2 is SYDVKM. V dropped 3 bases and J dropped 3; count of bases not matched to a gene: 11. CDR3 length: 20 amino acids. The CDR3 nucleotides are TGTGCCAGCAGTTTTTTGGAGGGACTAGCGGGAGGAGGGTACACCGGGGAGCTGTTTTTT. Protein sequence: CASSFLEGLAGGGYTGELFF.

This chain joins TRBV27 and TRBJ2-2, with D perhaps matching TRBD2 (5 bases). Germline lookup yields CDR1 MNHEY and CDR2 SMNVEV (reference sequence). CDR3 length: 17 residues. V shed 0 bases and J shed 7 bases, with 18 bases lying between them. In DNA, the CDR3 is TGTGCCAGCAGTTTATCGGCTAGCTCACGGTGGAGCGGGGAGCTGTTTTTT. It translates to CASSLSASSRWSGELFF.

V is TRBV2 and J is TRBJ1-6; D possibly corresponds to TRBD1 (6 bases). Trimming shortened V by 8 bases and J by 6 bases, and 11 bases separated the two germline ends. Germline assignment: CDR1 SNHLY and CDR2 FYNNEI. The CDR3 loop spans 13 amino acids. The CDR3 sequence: CASETGGNSPLHF. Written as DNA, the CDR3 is TGTGCCAGCGAGACAGGTGGTAATTCACCCCTCCACTTT.

This CDR3 reads CASSSDRIPYEQYF. Here the CDR3 DNA reads TGTGCCAGCAGTTCGGACAGGATTCCCTACGAGCAGTACTTC. The V and J genes are TRBV27 and TRBJ2-7, with 7 bases matching TRBD1. CDR3 length equals 14 residues. J lost 2 bases, V lost 4 bases, and 5 bases had no gene match. CDR1 and CDR2 (germline): MNHEY, SMNVEV (reference sequence).

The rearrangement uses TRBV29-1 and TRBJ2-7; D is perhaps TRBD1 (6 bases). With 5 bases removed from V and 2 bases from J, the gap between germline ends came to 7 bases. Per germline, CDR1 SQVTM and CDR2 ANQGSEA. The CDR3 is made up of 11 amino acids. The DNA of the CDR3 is TGCAGCGTTCGGACAGCCTACGAGCAGTACTTC. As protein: CSVRTAYEQYF.

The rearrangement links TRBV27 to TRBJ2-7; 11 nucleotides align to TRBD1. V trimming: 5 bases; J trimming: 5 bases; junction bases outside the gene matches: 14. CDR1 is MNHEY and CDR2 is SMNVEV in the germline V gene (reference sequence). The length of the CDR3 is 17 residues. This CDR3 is CASSPGQGANLRHEQYF. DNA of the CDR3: TGTGCCAGCAGTCCCGGACAGGGGGCGAATCTACGCCACGAGCAGTACTTC.

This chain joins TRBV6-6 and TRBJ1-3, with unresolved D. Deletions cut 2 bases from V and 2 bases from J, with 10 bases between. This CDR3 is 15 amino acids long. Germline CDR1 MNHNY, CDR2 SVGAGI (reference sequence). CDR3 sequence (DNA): TGTGCCAGCAGTTACCGGCGGGGTACTGGAAACACCATATATTTT. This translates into CASSYRRGTGNTIYF.

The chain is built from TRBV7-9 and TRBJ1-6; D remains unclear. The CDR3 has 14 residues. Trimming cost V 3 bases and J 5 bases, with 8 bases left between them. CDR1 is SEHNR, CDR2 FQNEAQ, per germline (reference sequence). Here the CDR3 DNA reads TGTGCCAGCAGCTTCCAGGAGGATAATTCACCCCTCCACTTT. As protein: CASSFQEDNSPLHF.

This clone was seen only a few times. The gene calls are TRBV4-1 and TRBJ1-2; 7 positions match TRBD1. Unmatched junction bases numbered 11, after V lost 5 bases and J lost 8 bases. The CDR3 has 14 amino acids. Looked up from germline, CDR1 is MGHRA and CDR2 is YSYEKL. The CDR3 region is CASSSQEGARGYTF. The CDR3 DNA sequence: TGCGCCAGCAGCTCCCAAGAGGGGGCGCGGGGCTACACCTTC.

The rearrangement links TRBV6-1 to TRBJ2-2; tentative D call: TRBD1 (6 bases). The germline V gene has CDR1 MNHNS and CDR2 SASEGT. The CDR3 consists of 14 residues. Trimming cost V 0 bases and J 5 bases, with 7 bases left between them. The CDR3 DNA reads TGTGCCAGCAGTGAAGCGAGGGGGACCGGGGAGCTGTTTTTT. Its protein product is CASSEARGTGELFF.

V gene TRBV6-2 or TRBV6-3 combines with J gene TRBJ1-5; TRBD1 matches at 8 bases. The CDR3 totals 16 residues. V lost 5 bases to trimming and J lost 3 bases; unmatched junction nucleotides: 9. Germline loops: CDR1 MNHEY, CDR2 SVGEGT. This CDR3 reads CASSDRQGSLNQPQHF. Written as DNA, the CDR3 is TGTGCCAGCAGTGACCGACAGGGGTCACTCAATCAGCCCCAGCATTTT.

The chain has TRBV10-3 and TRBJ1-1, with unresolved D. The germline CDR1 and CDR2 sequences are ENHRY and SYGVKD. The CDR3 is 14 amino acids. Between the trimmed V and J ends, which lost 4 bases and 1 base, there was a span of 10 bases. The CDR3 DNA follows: TGTGCCATCAGTGGCGGGATAACGAACACTGAAGCTTTCTTT. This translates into CAISGGITNTEAFF.

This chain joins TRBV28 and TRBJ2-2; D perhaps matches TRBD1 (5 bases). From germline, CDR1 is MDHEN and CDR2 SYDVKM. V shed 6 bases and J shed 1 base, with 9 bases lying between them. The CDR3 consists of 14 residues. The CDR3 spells CASSTTGNTGELFF. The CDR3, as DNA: TGTGCCAGCAGCACAACAGGGAACACCGGGGAGCTGTTTTTT. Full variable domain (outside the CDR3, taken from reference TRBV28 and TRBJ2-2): DVKVTQSSRYLVKRTGEKVFLECVQDMDHENMFWYRQDPGLGLRLIYFSYDVKMKEKGDIPEGYSVSREKKERFSLILESASTNQTSMYLCASSTTGNTGELFFGEGSRLTVL.

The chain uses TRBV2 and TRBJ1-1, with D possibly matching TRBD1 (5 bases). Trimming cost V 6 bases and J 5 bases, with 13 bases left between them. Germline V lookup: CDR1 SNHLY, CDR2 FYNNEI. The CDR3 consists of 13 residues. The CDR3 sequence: CASRRGMRTEAFF. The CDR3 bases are TGTGCCAGCAGACGGGGGATGAGGACTGAAGCTTTCTTT.

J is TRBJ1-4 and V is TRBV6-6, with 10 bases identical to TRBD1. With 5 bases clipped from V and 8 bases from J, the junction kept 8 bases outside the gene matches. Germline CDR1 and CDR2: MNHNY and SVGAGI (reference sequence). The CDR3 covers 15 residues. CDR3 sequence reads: CASSPSTGGFEKLFF. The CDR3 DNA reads TGTGCCAGCAGTCCTTCGACAGGGGGCTTCGAAAAACTGTTTTTT.

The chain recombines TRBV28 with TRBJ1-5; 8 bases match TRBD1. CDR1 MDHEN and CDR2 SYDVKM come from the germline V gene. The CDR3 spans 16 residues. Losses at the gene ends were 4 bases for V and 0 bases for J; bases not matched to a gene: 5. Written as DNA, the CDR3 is TGTGCCAGCAGTTCCATGGGACAGGTTAGCAATCAGCCCCAGCATTTT. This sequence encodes CASSSMGQVSNQPQHF.

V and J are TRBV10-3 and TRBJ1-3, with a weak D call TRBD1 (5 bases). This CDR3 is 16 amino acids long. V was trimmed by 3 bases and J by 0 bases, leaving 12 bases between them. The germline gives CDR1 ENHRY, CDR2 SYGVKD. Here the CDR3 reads CAISDSRQSSGNTIYF. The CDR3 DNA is TGTGCCATCAGTGATTCGAGACAGAGCTCTGGAAACACCATATATTTT.

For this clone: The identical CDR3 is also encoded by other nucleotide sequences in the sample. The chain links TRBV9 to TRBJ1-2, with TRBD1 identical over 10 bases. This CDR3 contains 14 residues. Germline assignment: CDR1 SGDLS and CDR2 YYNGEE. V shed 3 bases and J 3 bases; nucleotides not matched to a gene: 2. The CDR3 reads CASSATGGDYGYTF. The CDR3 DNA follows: TGTGCCAGCAGCGCGACAGGGGGCGACTATGGCTACACCTTC.

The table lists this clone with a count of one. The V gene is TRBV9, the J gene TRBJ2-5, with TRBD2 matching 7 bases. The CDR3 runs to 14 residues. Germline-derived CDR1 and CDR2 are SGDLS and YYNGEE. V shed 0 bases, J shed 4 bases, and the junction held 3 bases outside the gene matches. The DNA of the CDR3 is TGTGCCAGCAGCGTAGCGGGGGGACTAGAGACCCAGTACTTC. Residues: CASSVAGGLETQYF. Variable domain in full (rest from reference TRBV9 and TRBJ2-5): DSGVTQTPKHLITATGQRVTLRCSPRSGDLSVYWYQQSLDQGLQFLIQYYNGEERAKGNILERFSAQQFPDLHSELNLSSLELGDSALYFCASSVAGGLETQYFGPGTRLLVL.

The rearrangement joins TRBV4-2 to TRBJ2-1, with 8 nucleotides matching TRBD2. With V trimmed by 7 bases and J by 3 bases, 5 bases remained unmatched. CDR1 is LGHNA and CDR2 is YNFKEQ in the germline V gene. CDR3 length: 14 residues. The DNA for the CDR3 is TGTGCCAGCACCGAGACTAGCGTCTACAATGAGCAGTTCTTC. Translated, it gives CASTETSVYNEQFF.

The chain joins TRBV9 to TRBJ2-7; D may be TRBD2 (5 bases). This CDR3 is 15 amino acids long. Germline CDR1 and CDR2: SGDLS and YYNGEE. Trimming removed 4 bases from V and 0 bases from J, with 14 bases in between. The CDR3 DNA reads TGTGCCAGCAGCCCCCGGGGAGCGGACTCCTACGAGCAGTACTTC. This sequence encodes CASSPRGADSYEQYF.

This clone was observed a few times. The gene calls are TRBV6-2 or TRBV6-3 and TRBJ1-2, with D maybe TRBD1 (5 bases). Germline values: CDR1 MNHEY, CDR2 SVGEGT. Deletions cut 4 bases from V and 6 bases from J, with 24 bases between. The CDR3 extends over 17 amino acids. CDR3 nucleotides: TGTGCCAGCAGTTCCGCGGGGGTGTTATGGAGGCGGGATGGCTACACCTTC. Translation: CASSSAGVLWRRDGYTF.

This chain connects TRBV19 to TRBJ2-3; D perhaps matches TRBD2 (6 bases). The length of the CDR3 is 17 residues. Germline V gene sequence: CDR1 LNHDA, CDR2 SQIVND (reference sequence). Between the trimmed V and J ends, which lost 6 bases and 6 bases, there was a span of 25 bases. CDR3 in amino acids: CASRNITGTGPRDTQYF. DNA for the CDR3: TGTGCCAGTAGGAACATAACCGGGACTGGCCCCCGGGATACGCAGTATTTT.

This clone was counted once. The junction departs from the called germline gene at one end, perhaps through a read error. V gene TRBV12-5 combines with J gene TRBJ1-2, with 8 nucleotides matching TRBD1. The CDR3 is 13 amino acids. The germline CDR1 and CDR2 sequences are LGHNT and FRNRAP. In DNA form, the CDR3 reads TGTGCTAGTGGTACAGGACAGGGCGAACTTCAAGCCTTC. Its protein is CASGTGQGELQAF.

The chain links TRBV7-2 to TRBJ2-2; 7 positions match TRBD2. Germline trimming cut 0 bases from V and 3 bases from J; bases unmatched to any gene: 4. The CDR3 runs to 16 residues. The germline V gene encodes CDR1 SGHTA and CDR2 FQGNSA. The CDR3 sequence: CASSLARTSDTGELFF. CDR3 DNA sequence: TGTGCCAGCAGCTTAGCCCGGACTAGTGACACCGGGGAGCTGTTTTTT.

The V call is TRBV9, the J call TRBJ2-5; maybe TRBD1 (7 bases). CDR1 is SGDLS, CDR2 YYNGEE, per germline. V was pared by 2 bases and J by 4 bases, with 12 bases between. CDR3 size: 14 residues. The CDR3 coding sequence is TGTGCCAGCAGCGTGTCAGGGGGGAGAGAGACCCAGTACTTC. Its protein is CASSVSGGRETQYF.

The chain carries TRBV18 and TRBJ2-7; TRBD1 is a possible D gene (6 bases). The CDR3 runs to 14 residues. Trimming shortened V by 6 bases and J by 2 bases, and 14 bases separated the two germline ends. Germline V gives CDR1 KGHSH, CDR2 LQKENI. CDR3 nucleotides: TGTGCCAGCTCTCAGGTTCAGGGGACCTACGAGCAGTACTTC. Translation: CASSQVQGTYEQYF.

In DNA form, the CDR3 reads TGTGCCAGCAGCCCGGGGACACTCTCTGGAAACACCATATATTTT. It translates to CASSPGTLSGNTIYF. V and J are TRBV5-6 and TRBJ1-3, with TRBD1 as a possible D gene (6 bases). Trimming removed 4 bases from V and 0 bases from J, with 11 bases in between. This CDR3 is 15 amino acids long. CDR1 is SGHDT, CDR2 YYEEEE, per germline.